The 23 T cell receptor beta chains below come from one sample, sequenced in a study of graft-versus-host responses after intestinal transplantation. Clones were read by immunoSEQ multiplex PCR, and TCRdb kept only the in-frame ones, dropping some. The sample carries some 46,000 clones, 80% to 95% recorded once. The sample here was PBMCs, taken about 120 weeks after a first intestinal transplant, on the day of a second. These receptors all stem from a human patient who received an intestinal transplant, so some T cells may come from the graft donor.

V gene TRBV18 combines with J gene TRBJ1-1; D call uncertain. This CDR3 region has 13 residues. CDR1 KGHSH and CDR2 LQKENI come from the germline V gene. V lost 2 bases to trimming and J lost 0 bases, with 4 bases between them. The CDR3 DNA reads TGTGCCAGCTCACCAAGTATGAACACTGAAGCTTTCTTT. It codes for CASSPSMNTEAFF.

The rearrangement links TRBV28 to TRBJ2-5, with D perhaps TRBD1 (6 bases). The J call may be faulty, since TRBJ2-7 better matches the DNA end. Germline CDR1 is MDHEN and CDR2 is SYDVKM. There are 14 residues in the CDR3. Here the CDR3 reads CASSPGTTTYEQYF. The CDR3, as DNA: TGTGCCAGCAGTCCCGGGACAACGACCTACGAGCAGTACTTC.

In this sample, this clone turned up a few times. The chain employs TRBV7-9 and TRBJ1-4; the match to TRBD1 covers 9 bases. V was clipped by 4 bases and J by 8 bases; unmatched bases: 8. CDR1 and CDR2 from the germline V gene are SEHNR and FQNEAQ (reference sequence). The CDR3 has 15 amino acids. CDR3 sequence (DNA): TGTGCCAGCAGCTCCAACAGGGGGCTTAGGGAAAAACTGTTTTTT. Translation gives CASSSNRGLREKLFF.

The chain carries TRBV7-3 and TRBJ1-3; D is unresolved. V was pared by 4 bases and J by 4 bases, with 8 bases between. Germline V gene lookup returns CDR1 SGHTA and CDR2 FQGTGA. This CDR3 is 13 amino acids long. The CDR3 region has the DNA TGTGCCAGCAGCTCGATGGCAGGAAACACCATATATTTT. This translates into CASSSMAGNTIYF.

The CDR3 sequence: CAINLAGLYGEQFF. The CDR3 nucleotides read TGTGCCATTAACCTAGCGGGCCTATATGGTGAGCAGTTCTTC. The rearrangement uses TRBV10-3 and TRBJ2-1; 8 bases line up with TRBD2. The trim removed 9 bases at V and 9 bases at J, leaving 13 bases unmatched. Germline CDR1 ENHRY, CDR2 SYGVKD. This CDR3 spans 14 amino acids.

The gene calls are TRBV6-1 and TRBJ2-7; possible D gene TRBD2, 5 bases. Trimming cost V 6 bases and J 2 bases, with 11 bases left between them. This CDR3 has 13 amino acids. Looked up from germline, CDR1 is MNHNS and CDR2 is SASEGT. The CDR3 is CASSQDLAYEQYF. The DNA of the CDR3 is TGTGCCAGCAGCCAGGACTTGGCCTACGAGCAGTACTTC.

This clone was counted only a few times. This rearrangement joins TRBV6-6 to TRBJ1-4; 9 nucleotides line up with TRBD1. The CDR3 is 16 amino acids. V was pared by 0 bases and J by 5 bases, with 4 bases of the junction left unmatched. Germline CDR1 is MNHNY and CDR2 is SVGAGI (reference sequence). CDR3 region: CASSYSPGQGNEKLFF. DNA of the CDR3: TGTGCCAGCAGTTACTCGCCTGGACAGGGGAATGAAAAACTGTTTTTT.

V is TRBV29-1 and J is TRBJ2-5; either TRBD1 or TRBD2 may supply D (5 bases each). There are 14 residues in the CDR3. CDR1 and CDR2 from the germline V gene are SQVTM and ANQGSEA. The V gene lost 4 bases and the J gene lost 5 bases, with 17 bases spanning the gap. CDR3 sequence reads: CSVGGGQGWETQYF. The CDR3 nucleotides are TGCAGCGTTGGGGGCGGGCAGGGATGGGAGACCCAGTACTTC.

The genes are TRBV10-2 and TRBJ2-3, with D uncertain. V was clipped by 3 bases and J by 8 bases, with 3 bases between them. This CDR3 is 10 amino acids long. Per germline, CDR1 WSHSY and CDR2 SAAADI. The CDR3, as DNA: TGCGCCAGCAGTGACGCTACGCAGTATTTT. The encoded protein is CASSDATQYF.

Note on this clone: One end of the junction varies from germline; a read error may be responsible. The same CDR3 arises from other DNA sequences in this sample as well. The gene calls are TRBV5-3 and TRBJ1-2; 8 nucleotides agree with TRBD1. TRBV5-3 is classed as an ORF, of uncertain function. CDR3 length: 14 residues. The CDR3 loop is CARNPQGVGYGYTF. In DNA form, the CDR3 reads TGTGCTAGAAACCCACAGGGGGTAGGCTATGGCTACACCTTC.

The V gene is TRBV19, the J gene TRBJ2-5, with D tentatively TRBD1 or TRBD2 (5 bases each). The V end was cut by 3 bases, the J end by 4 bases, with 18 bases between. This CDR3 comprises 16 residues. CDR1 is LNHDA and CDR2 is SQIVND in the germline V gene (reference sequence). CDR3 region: CASSMYSGDLGETQYF. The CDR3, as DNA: TGTGCCAGTAGTATGTATTCTGGGGACCTGGGAGAGACCCAGTACTTC. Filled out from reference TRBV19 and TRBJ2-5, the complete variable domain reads DGGITQSPKYLFRKEGQNVTLSCEQNLNHDAMYWYRQDPGQGLRLIYYSQIVNDFQKGDIAEGYSVSREKKESFPLTVTSAQKNPTAFYLCASSMYSGDLGETQYFGPGTRLLVL.

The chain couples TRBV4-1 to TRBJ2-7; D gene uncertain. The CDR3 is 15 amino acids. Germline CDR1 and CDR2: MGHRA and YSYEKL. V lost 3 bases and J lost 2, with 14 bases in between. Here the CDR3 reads CASSHGRDLTYEQYF. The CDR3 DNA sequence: TGCGCCAGCAGCCACGGTAGGGATCTAACCTACGAGCAGTACTTC.

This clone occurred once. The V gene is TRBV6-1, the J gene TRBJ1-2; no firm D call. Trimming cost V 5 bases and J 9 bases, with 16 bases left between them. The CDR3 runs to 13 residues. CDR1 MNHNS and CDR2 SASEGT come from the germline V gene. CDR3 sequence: CASSKLFEGSYTF. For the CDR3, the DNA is TGTGCCAGCAGTAAACTCTTCGAGGGAAGCTACACCTTC.

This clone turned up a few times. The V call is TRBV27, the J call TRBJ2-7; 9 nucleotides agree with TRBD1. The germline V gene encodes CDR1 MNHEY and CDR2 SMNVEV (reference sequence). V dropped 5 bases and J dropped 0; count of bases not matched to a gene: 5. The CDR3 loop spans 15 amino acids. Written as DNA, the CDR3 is TGTGCCAGCAGTGTGGGACAGGGCCTCTCCTACGAGCAGTACTTC. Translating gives CASSVGQGLSYEQYF.

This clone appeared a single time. Here the CDR3 reads CASSPTRAFQETQYF. CDR3 nucleotides: TGTGCCAGCAGCCCCACCAGGGCCTTCCAAGAGACCCAGTACTTC. This chain connects TRBV21-1 to TRBJ2-5; TRBD1 is the table's D call and was not checked against the DNA. TRBV21-1 represents a pseudogene. This CDR3 comprises 15 residues.

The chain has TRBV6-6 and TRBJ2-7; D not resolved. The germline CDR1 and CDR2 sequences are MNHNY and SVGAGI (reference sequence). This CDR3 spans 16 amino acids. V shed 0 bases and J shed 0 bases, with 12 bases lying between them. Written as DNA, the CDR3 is TGTGCCAGCAGTTACTCAAAGTCTAGGAGCTCCTACGAGCAGTACTTC. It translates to CASSYSKSRSSYEQYF.

The CDR3 spells CATSRVAGPQETQYF. CDR3 in DNA: TGTGCCACCAGCAGAGTGGCGGGCCCCCAAGAGACCCAGTACTTC. The chain employs TRBV15 and TRBJ2-5; possible D gene TRBD2, 5 bases. Trimming left V 1 base short and J 1 base short, with 10 bases between. Germline assignment: CDR1 LNHNV and CDR2 YYDKDF (reference sequence). CDR3 length equals 15 residues.

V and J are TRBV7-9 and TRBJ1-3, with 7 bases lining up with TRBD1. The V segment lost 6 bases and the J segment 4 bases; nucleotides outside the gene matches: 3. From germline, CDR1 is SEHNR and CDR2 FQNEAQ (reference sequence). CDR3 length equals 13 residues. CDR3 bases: TGTGCCAGCAGACAGGGGTCAGGAAACACCATATATTTT. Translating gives CASRQGSGNTIYF.

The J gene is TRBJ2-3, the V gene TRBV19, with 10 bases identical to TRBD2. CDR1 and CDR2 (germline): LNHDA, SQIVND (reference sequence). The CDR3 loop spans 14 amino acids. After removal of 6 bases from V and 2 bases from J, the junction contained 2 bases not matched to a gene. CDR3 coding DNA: TGTGCCAGTAGCCTAGCGGGAGTCACAGATACGCAGTATTTT. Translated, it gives CASSLAGVTDTQYF. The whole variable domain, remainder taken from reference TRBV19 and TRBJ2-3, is DGGITQSPKYLFRKEGQNVTLSCEQNLNHDAMYWYRQDPGQGLRLIYYSQIVNDFQKGDIAEGYSVSREKKESFPLTVTSAQKNPTAFYLCASSLAGVTDTQYFGPGTRLTVL.

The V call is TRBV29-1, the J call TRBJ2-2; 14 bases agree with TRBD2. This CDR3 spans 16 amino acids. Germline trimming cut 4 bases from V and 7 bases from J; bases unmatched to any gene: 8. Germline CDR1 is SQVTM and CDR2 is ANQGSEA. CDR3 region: CSVGLAGGDYVGELFF. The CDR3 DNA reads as TGCAGCGTTGGACTAGCGGGAGGGGATTACGTCGGGGAGCTGTTTTTT.

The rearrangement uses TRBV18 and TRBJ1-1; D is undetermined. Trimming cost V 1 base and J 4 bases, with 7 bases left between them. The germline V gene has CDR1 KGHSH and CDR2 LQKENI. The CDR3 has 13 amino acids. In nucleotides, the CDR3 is TGTGCCAGCTCACCACTGGAGGCCACTGAAGCTTTCTTT. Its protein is CASSPLEATEAFF.

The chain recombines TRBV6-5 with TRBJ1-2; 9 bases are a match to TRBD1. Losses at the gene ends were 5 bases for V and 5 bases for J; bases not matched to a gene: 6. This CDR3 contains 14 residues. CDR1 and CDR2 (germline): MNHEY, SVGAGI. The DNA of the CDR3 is TGTGCCAGCAGTCCCCAGGGGACAGGGTATGGCTACACCTTC. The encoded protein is CASSPQGTGYGYTF.

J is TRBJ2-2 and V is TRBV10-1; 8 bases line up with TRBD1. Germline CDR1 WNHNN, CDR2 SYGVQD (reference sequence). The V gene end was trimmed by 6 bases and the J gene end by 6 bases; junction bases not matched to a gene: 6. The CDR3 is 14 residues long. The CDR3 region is CASSWTGNPGELFF. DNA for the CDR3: TGCGCCAGCAGCTGGACAGGGAATCCCGGGGAGCTGTTTTTT.